Judged by abundance, the clone carrying this T cell receptor beta chain is medium-sized. Its antigen remains unknown. The entire patient cohort was treatment-naive prior to thyroid surgery. CDR3 length: 17 residues. Trimming cost V 3 bases and J 1 base, with 13 bases left between them. Germline V lookup: CDR1 MNHEY, CDR2 SMNVEV (reference sequence). This specimen comes from a study of metastatic and nonmetastatic thyroid tumors. Findings and limits, study-wide: Benign nodules were reported to have significantly lower TCR beta diversity than malignant thyroid tumors, in blood and tumor.

Per the original data handling: Variation in CDR3 across clinicopathological groups served as the basis for constructing a distant-metastasis classifier in papillary thyroid cancer. Using MiXCR, TCRdb reanalyzed the PCR reads. In this record, the V and J calls reflect TCRdb's handling and not the investigators' own analysis. Here the sample spans about 21,000 clones, roughly 23% being singletons. Source material: adjacent normal tissue. This TCR was recovered from a female donor with papillary thyroid cancer or a benign thyroid nodule (not recorded which). Some clones in this sample may be carry-over from other donors' samples. This chain joins TRBV27 and TRBJ2-6; perhaps TRBD1 as D (6 bases). For the CDR3, the DNA is TGTGCCAGCAGTTTTACCCAAACAGGGTCTGGGGCCAACGTCCTGACTTTC. Amino acids: CASSFTQTGSGANVLTF.